This T cell receptor (beta chain) is from a study of T cell responses to AZD1222 COVID-19 vaccine (dated by TCRdb to the early 2020s). Study-wide context: TCR sequencing was performed for some 250 trial participants, of whom around 210 were given two doses of AZD1222 and approximately 25 were given two doses of MenACWY control vaccine. Trial participants were enrolled by age into subgroups of 18-55, 56-69 and 70-plus years, and about 150, 27 and 61 TCR-sequenced participants, respectively, were included in these subgroups.

About this clone itself: Its antigen is not yet known. It has no much larger one-base neighbor in the sample; base qualities were not kept.

The label giving this sample's time point can be read as: about 28 days (+/-7) after the second vaccine dose. Because spike-specific TCR depth and breadth did not differ between the two schedules, AZD1222 recipients who got a second dose at roughly 4 weeks were pooled with those who got a second dose at roughly 12 weeks. Vaccinee samples came from UK trials COV001 and COV002, including a single-blind randomized controlled phase 2/3 trial of AZD1222 (ChAdOx1 nCoV-19) in healthy adults. For TCRbeta chain sequencing, PBMC samples were collected from trial participants at day 0 and at day 28 after the second dose. The trim is 3 bases for V and 2 bases for J, with a gap of 10 bases between the germline ends. From cysteine to phenylalanine, the CDR3 is 15 amino acids long. Only the CDR3 region is kept as DNA, spanning 45 bases read in frame from base 1. Sequences LNHDA (CDR1) and SQIVND (CDR2) are obtained from the germline V gene (reference sequence).

Study-wide findings and limitations: After two AZD1222 doses, spike-specific TCR breadth and depth were significantly higher than at day 0 and than in MenACWY recipients. Participants were mostly white British, with more females than males. The authors suggested clonal diversity may have been underestimated. Reportedly, close to half of the unique spike-specific TCRs recognized epitopes lying outside the regions that are mutated in the B.1.351 and B.1.1.7 variants. Because no day 14 peak-response samples were available, the repertoires could be characterized only after the peak T cell response. The whole spike protein was spanned by vaccine-associated CD4 TCRs, and dominant responses were seen in regions 160-218 and 743-854. The 56-69-year group was small, and its depth increase did not reach significance, likely because of low power. Conclusions about previously exposed vaccinees are limited, since just six AZD1222 recipients were seropositive for SARS-CoV-2 at baseline.

The CDR3 regions of human TCRbeta chains were subjected to immunosequencing. The source study handled its data this way. TCRs in the repertoires were matched against a reference library of SARS-CoV-2-specific TCRs that had been generated with the MIRA antigen-specificity platform. Breadth was defined as the fraction of unique TCRs that were SARS-CoV-2-associated. Depth was defined as the fraction of total T cells that were SARS-CoV-2-associated. Using the MIRA data, each spike-specific TCR was assigned both to the spike region to which the TCR was reactive and to a CD4 or CD8 class. Log10-transformed breadth and depth values were compared by one-way ANOVA with Sidak's multiple comparisons tests. Imported from immuneACCESS, the table was reduced by TCRdb to in-frame sequences with V and J called. These copies leave out some clones; in studies compared against another copy, an unresolved V gene accounts for under half, and the cause of the remainder is not known. V, J and clone size are those of that table, while D and trimming were read from the DNA. The sample table contains just over 150,000 clones; only one count was recorded for 87% of them. The leading ten clones occupy 8% to 10% of the sample.

This sequence originates from an adult who received the AZD1222 COVID-19 vaccine. The sample here was peripheral blood, taken 28 days after the second AZD1222 dose. This chain joins TRBV19 to TRBJ2-2; TRBD1 might be the D gene, on 6 matching bases. The CDR3 amino acid sequence is: CASSMWGLNTGELFF. The nucleotide sequence is given as TGTGCCAGTAGTATGTGGGGGCTTAACACCGGGGAGCTGTTTTTT.